These T cell receptor beta chains were read from a single sample in a study of cytomegalovirus exposure and HLA in healthy donors. Libraries were prepared by immunoSEQ multiplex PCR; TCRdb keeps only in-frame clonotypes and omits some of them. This sample yields about 110,000 clones, of which roughly 85% are seen a single time; about 3% belongs to the top ten. Material for sequencing was PBMCs. The receptors shown here come from a middle-aged woman in good health and CMV-seronegative. Both conserved end residues are part of each CDR3. A D gene is named only where the DNA matches it firmly. A clone size is listed for some rows: how often the clone was seen (once, few, many), or a class if it is expanded.

TRBV29-1	TRBD1	TRBJ2-5	12	-	CSVSDRVETQYF	TGCAGCGTTTCGGACAGGGTTGAGACCCAGTACTTC
TRBV11-2	TRBD2	TRBJ2-3	17	-	CASSPGTSGRSTDTQYF	TGTGCCAGCAGCCCCGGGACTAGCGGGAGGAGTACAGATACGCAGTATTTT
TRBV19	TRBD1	TRBJ1-5	14	-	CATWDRVPGQPQHF	TGTGCCACCTGGGACAGGGTGCCGGGTCAGCCCCAGCATTTT
TRBV7-2	-	TRBJ1-2	13	-	CASSPLRGGGYTF	TGTGCCAGCAGCCCACTCAGGGGTGGCGGCTACACCTTC
TRBV4-2	-	TRBJ2-4	14	-	CASSQDLGGGIQYF	TGTGCCAGCAGCCAAGATCTCGGGGGTGGCATTCAGTACTTC
TRBV6-1	TRBD2	TRBJ2-7	16	-	CASRETLGTNPYEQYF	TGTGCCAGCAGGGAAACCCTCGGGACTAATCCCTACGAGCAGTACTTC
TRBV7-6	TRBD2	TRBJ2-1	17	-	CASSLVTSGGLNNEQFF	TGTGCCAGCAGCTTAGTAACTAGCGGGGGGTTAAACAATGAGCAGTTCTTC
TRBV7-2	-	TRBJ1-1	15	-	CASSLSRAQNTEAFF	TGTGCCAGCAGCTTGTCGAGGGCGCAGAACACTGAAGCTTTCTTT
TRBV5-6	-	TRBJ1-2	14	once	CASSLGPRNYGYTF	TGTGCCAGCAGCTTGGGACCGAGGAACTATGGCTACACCTTC
TRBV27	-	TRBJ1-5	15	-	CASSPGLNSNQPQHF	TGTGCCAGCAGTCCCGGACTGAATAGCAATCAGCCCCAGCATTTT
TRBV27	TRBD1	TRBJ2-5	15	-	CASSFRDRGRLTQYF	TGTGCCAGCAGTTTCCGGGACAGGGGCCGCCTCACGCAGTACTTC
TRBV28	-	TRBJ2-5	15	-	CASSWTSEFQETQYF	TGTGCCAGCAGTTGGACATCTGAGTTTCAAGAGACCCAGTACTTC
TRBV4-1	-	TRBJ2-2	15	-	CASSQSRENTGELFF	TGCGCCAGCAGCCAATCGAGGGAAAACACCGGGGAGCTGTTTTTT
TRBV6-1	-	TRBJ1-2	16	-	CASSELGDSLNYGYTF	TGTGCCAGCAGTGAATTGGGTGACAGCCTTAACTATGGCTACACCTTC
TRBV5-1	TRBD1	TRBJ1-4	15	-	CASSFTGTGVEKLFF	TGCGCCAGCAGCTTCACCGGGACAGGCGTTGAAAAACTGTTTTTT
TRBV15	TRBD2	TRBJ2-1	17	-	CATSRVPDLAGINEQFF	TGTGCCACCAGCAGAGTACCGGATCTAGCGGGGATAAATGAGCAGTTCTTC
TRBV6-1	-	TRBJ1-5	11	-	CASTNNQPQHF	TGTGCCAGCACTAACAATCAGCCCCAGCATTTT
TRBV9	TRBD1	TRBJ1-5	16	-	CASSPGQGGSNQPQHF	TGTGCCAGCAGCCCCGGACAGGGGGGCTCTAATCAGCCCCAGCATTTT
TRBV4-3	TRBD2	TRBJ2-2	17	few	CASSQEAEAGGPGELFF	TGCGCCAGCAGCCAAGAAGCGGAAGCGGGAGGGCCCGGGGAGCTGTTTTTT
TRBV28	-	TRBJ2-7	15	-	CASSLTGQRSYEQYF	TGTGCCAGCAGTTTAACGGGACAACGCTCCTACGAGCAGTACTTC
TRBV2	TRBD1	TRBJ2-1	15	-	CASSVDRAGGVEQFF	TGTGCCAGCAGTGTAGACAGGGCAGGTGGAGTGGAGCAGTTCTTC
TRBV29-1	-	TRBJ1-1	14	-	CSVSPAAENTEAFF	TGCAGCGTTTCACCTGCGGCCGAGAACACTGAAGCTTTCTTT
TRBV10-2	TRBD2	TRBJ2-5	16	-	CASSDRTSGRMETQYF	TGCGCCAGCAGTGATCGGACTAGCGGGAGGATGGAGACCCAGTACTTC
TRBV2	-	TRBJ1-4	15	-	CASNLETASNEKLLF	TGTGCCAGCAATCTCGAGACAGCGAGTAATGAAAAACTGCTTTTT
TRBV28	-	TRBJ1-1	19	few	CASSLVDRTYQSMNTEAFF	TGTGCCAGCAGTTTGGTAGACAGGACCTACCAGAGCATGAACACTGAAGCTTTCTTT
TRBV5-1	-	TRBJ1-1	15	-	CASSFQGHQNTEAFF	TGCGCCAGCAGCTTCCAGGGACACCAGAACACTGAAGCTTTCTTT
TRBV11-2	TRBD1	TRBJ1-5	17	-	CASSARDRGGGDQPQHF	TGTGCCAGCAGCGCACGAGACAGAGGAGGGGGCGATCAGCCCCAGCATTTT
TRBV15	TRBD1	TRBJ1-2	15	-	CATSRDPTGRYGYTF	TGTGCCACCAGCAGAGATCCGACAGGGAGATATGGCTACACCTTC
TRBV5-1	-	TRBJ1-3	14	once	CASSQDSGGNTIYF	TGCGCCAGCAGCCAGGACTCGGGAGGAAACACCATATATTTT
TRBV5-1	-	TRBJ1-2	14	-	CASSLEAGVNGYTF	TGCGCCAGCAGCTTGGAGGCAGGGGTTAACGGCTACACCTTC
TRBV28	-	TRBJ1-5	11	-	CASSGEEPQHF	TGTGCCAGCAGTGGGGAGGAGCCCCAGCATTTT
TRBV5-1	TRBD2	TRBJ2-1	16	-	CASSHRTSGAYNEQFF	TGCGCCAGCAGCCACCGGACTAGCGGGGCCTACAATGAGCAGTTCTTC
TRBV5-1	-	TRBJ2-7	15	-	CASSLVGGSVYEQYF	TGCGCCAGCAGCTTGGTCGGGGGTAGTGTTTACGAGCAGTACTTC
TRBV5-1	TRBD1	TRBJ1-2	15	few	CASSLTGQGAYGYTF	TGCGCCAGCAGCTTGACGGGACAGGGGGCCTATGGCTACACCTTC
TRBV7-9	-	TRBJ2-7	13	once	CASSPGSGDEQYF	TGTGCCAGCAGCCCGGGGTCGGGGGACGAGCAGTACTTC
TRBV2	TRBD2	TRBJ2-2	14	-	CASRLARNTGELFF	TGTGCCAGCAGACTAGCGCGAAACACCGGGGAGCTGTTTTTT
TRBV4-1	TRBD1	TRBJ1-3	16	-	CASRPSGTGTGNTIYF	TGCGCCAGCAGACCGTCCGGGACAGGGACTGGCAACACCATATATTTT
TRBV18	TRBD1	TRBJ1-4	15	-	CASSPQTGGEEKLFF	TGTGCCAGCTCACCGCAGACAGGGGGCGAAGAAAAACTGTTTTTT
TRBV7-2	TRBD2	TRBJ2-3	15	-	CASSLIAGEVDTQYF	TGTGCCAGCAGCTTAATAGCGGGAGAGGTAGATACGCAGTATTTT
TRBV5-1	TRBD1	TRBJ1-1	15	-	CASSLTGGAGTEAFF	TGCGCCAGCAGTCTCACAGGGGGCGCGGGGACTGAAGCTTTCTTT